The next 20 T cell receptor beta chains were all read from a single sample in a study of T cell responses to AZD1222 COVID-19 vaccine. Repertoires were generated with immunoSEQ multiplex PCR, while TCRdb's copy carries only in-frame clones and drops some. Here the sample spans about 150,000 clones, 90% being singletons. The material was peripheral blood, obtained on day 0 of AZD1222 vaccination. Receptors originate from an adult in good health.

The chain joins TRBV11-2 to TRBJ2-4; D possibly corresponds to TRBD2 (5 bases). V gave up 1 base and J gave up 9 bases, with 13 bases separating them. CDR1 is SGHAT and CDR2 is FQNNGV in the germline V gene. The length of the CDR3 is 14 residues. In DNA form, the CDR3 reads TGTGCCAGCAGCTTAGTTCCGGGATCAAGCATTCAGTACTTC. Translating gives CASSLVPGSSIQYF.

The J gene is TRBJ1-2, the V gene TRBV19, with D unresolved. Trimming removed 6 bases from V and 5 bases from J, with 19 bases in between. The CDR3 runs 15 residues. Germline V gene sequence: CDR1 LNHDA, CDR2 SQIVND (reference sequence). CDR3 DNA sequence: TGTGCCAGTAGCTCCGGGCCGTCGGGTACTTATGGCTACACCTTC. The encoded protein is CASSSGPSGTYGYTF.

This clone was detected only once. The chain links TRBV28 to TRBJ1-1; the D gene is possibly TRBD1 (5 bases). The V gene's germline CDR1 is MDHEN and CDR2 SYDVKM. The CDR3 has 16 amino acids. The V and J ends lost 0 bases and 0 bases respectively, with 11 bases between them. Written as DNA, the CDR3 is TGTGCCAGCAGTTTATGGGTGGGACGAGTGAACACTGAAGCTTTCTTT. This codes for CASSLWVGRVNTEAFF.

The V call is TRBV25-1, the J call TRBJ2-3; a weak D match, TRBD2 (5 bases). Germline V gene sequence: CDR1 MGHDK, CDR2 SYGVNS. This CDR3 is built from 17 residues. V shed 1 base and J shed 2 bases, with 16 bases lying between them. The CDR3 sequence is CASSELWVGESTDTQYF. CDR3 coding DNA: TGTGCCAGCAGTGAATTATGGGTCGGGGAATCCACAGATACGCAGTATTTT. Looking up the rest from reference TRBV25-1 and TRBJ2-3 gives the full variable domain: EADIYQTPRYLVIGTGKKITLECSQTMGHDKMYWYQQDPGMELHLIHYSYGVNSTEKGDLSSESTVSRIRTEHFPLTLESARPSHTSQYLCASSELWVGESTDTQYFGPGTRLTVL.

V usage is TRBV7-2 and J usage is TRBJ1-5; D may be TRBD1 (6 bases). The ends were cut back, 1 base at V and 7 bases at J, with 11 bases in the middle. CDR1 is SGHTA and CDR2 is FQGNSA in the germline V gene. CDR3 size: 14 residues. The CDR3 bases are TGTGCCAGCAGCTTAGAGGGGGTACGGCAGCCCCAGCATTTT. This sequence encodes CASSLEGVRQPQHF.

V usage is TRBV6-5 and J usage is TRBJ1-6, with D uncertain. The CDR3 is 13 amino acids. The V gene's germline CDR1 is MNHEY and CDR2 SVGAGI. V lost 0 bases and J 7 bases, leaving 4 bases between the germline ends. The DNA of the CDR3 is TGTGCCAGCAGTTACTCGGGAAATTCACCCCTCCACTTT. Protein: CASSYSGNSPLHF.

The chain has TRBV28 and TRBJ1-3; no clear D. Trimming left V 3 bases short and J 3 bases short, with 9 bases between. Germline V gene sequence: CDR1 MDHEN, CDR2 SYDVKM. There are 14 residues in the CDR3. The CDR3 reads CASSLEARGNTIYF. The DNA for the CDR3 is TGTGCCAGCAGTTTGGAGGCTCGTGGAAACACCATATATTTT.

V gene TRBV15 combines with J gene TRBJ1-2; D gene unclear. This CDR3 has 13 amino acids. Germline loops: CDR1 LNHNV, CDR2 YYDKDF (reference sequence). The V end lost 3 bases, the J end lost 4 bases, and 9 bases lay between the germline ends. CDR3 protein: CATSSGNGYGYTF. The DNA of the CDR3 is TGTGCCACCAGCAGTGGCAACGGCTATGGCTACACCTTC.

The table lists this clone with a count of one. The chain joins TRBV19 to TRBJ1-6; D remains unclear. The CDR3 spans 16 residues. Germline CDR1 is LNHDA and CDR2 is SQIVND (reference sequence). V lost 6 bases, J lost 1 base, and 13 bases lay in between. As DNA, the CDR3 is TGTGCCAGTAGCTCAGTTCCGGGGTCCTATAATTCACCCCTCCACTTT. It encodes CASSSVPGSYNSPLHF.

CDR3 sequence (DNA): TGTGCCACCAGTGACGGGACTAGCGGGAAACCCTACGAGCAGTACTTC. Encoded protein: CATSDGTSGKPYEQYF. The V gene is TRBV24-1, the J gene TRBJ2-7; the match to TRBD2 covers 13 bases. The CDR3 is 16 residues long. The V segment lost 4 bases and the J segment 2 bases; nucleotides outside the gene matches: 4. The germline gives CDR1 KGHDR, CDR2 SFDVKD.

This clone has only one observation. The chain has TRBV7-8 and TRBJ2-5; tentatively, D is TRBD1 (6 bases). The CDR3 contains 19 residues. The germline V and J ends were trimmed by 7 bases and 5 bases, with 32 bases remaining between them. Germline V gene sequence: CDR1 SGHVS, CDR2 FQNEAQ. The CDR3 nucleotides are TGTGCCAGCATTACGTCAAACCAGGGGTCGATGTATGGTACGGAGACCCAGTACTTC. This codes for CASITSNQGSMYGTETQYF.

CDR3 DNA sequence: TGTGCCAGCAGGGGGCTGGATTTAAGGACTTTCTTATACGAGCAGTACTTC. It codes for CASRGLDLRTFLYEQYF. The V and J genes are TRBV2 and TRBJ2-7; D assignment may be TRBD1 or TRBD2 (5 bases each). Trimming took off 6 bases at V and 4 bases at J, with 25 bases between the two ends. Germline V gene sequence: CDR1 SNHLY, CDR2 FYNNEI. The CDR3 length is 17 residues.

The chain is built from TRBV6-2 or TRBV6-3 and TRBJ2-3; no firm D call. Germline-derived CDR1 and CDR2 are MNHEY and SVGEGT. CDR3 size: 15 residues. V was clipped by 2 bases and J by 2 bases, with 11 bases between them. The CDR3 coding sequence is TGTGCCAGCAGTTACCTAGGACGGATCACAGATACGCAGTATTTT. Amino acid sequence: CASSYLGRITDTQYF.

The chain links TRBV19 to TRBJ1-5, with TRBD1 matching 9 bases. Trimming took 4 bases from V and 7 from J; bases not matched to a gene: 20. Germline V gene sequence: CDR1 LNHDA, CDR2 SQIVND (reference sequence). This CDR3 has 19 amino acids. CDR3 coding DNA: TGTGCCAGTAGTACAGGCCTCGTCCCGGGACAGGGATTTAGGCAGCCCCAGCATTTT. Encoded protein: CASSTGLVPGQGFRQPQHF. Full variable domain (rest looked up from reference TRBV19 and TRBJ1-5): DGGITQSPKYLFRKEGQNVTLSCEQNLNHDAMYWYRQDPGQGLRLIYYSQIVNDFQKGDIAEGYSVSREKKESFPLTVTSAQKNPTAFYLCASSTGLVPGQGFRQPQHFGDGTRLSIL.

The chain carries TRBV6-5 and TRBJ2-7; perhaps TRBD2 as D (5 bases). Per the germline V gene, CDR1 is MNHEY and CDR2 is SVGAGI. The CDR3 is 13 residues long. V shed 6 bases and J shed 3 bases, with 12 bases lying between them. CDR3 region: CASRRGSFYEQYF. In DNA form, the CDR3 reads TGTGCCAGCAGACGAGGGTCGTTCTACGAGCAGTACTTC.

V is TRBV19 and J is TRBJ2-7, with a weak D call TRBD2 (6 bases). The V end was cut by 4 bases, the J end by 0 bases, with 10 bases between. Per the germline V gene, CDR1 is LNHDA and CDR2 is SQIVND (reference sequence). The CDR3 is 14 amino acids. The CDR3 bases are TGTGCCAGTAGTAAATCTAGCGCCTCCTACGAGCAGTACTTC. Its protein is CASSKSSASYEQYF. Full variable domain (rest looked up from reference TRBV19 and TRBJ2-7): DGGITQSPKYLFRKEGQNVTLSCEQNLNHDAMYWYRQDPGQGLRLIYYSQIVNDFQKGDIAEGYSVSREKKESFPLTVTSAQKNPTAFYLCASSKSSASYEQYFGPGTRLTVT.

This chain connects TRBV6-1 to TRBJ2-5; maybe TRBD2 (5 bases). V gave up 1 base and J gave up 2 bases, with 11 bases separating them. The CDR3 is 15 amino acids. Germline V gene lookup returns CDR1 MNHNS and CDR2 SASEGT. The CDR3 loop reads CASSEGWGEQETQYF. The CDR3 DNA reads as TGTGCCAGCAGTGAAGGATGGGGAGAGCAAGAGACCCAGTACTTC.

The J gene is TRBJ1-2, the V gene TRBV5-4; TRBD1 aligns across 9 bases. Germline V CDR1 and CDR2: SGHNT, YYREEE (reference sequence). CDR3 length equals 16 residues. The V gene end was trimmed by 2 bases and the J gene end by 5 bases; junction bases not matched to a gene: 10. The CDR3: CASSFNLGQGLYGYTF. The CDR3 region has the DNA TGTGCCAGCAGCTTTAACCTGGGACAGGGATTGTATGGCTACACCTTC.

This chain uses TRBV29-1 with TRBJ2-1; no firm D call. From germline, CDR1 is SQVTM and CDR2 ANQGSEA. The CDR3 totals 12 residues. Between the trimmed V and J ends, which lost 4 bases and 8 bases, there was a span of 12 bases. CDR3 residues: CSVVRAEDEQFF. CDR3 bases: TGCAGCGTTGTACGGGCCGAGGATGAGCAGTTCTTC.

The V and J genes are TRBV11-3 and TRBJ2-7; TRBD2 matches 8 bases. CDR3 length: 14 amino acids. The V segment lost 5 bases and the J segment 6 bases; nucleotides outside the gene matches: 9. Germline CDR1 reads SGHNT; CDR2 reads YENEEA. Written as DNA, the CDR3 is TGTGCCAGCAGCGACCCAGGTGGGACTAGCGAGCAGTACTTC. Translated: CASSDPGGTSEQYF.